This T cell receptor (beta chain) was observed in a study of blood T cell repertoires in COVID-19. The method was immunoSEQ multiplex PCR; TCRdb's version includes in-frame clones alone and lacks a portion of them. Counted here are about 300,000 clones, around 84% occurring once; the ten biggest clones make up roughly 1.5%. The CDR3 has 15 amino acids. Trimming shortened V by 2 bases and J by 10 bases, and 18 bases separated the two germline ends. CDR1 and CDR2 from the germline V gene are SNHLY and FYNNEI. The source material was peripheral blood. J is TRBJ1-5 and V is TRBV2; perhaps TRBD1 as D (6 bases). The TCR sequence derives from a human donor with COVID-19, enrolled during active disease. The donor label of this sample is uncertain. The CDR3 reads CASSENGQLLVPQHF. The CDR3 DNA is TGTGCCAGCAGTGAAAATGGACAGCTTCTCGTCCCCCAGCATTTT. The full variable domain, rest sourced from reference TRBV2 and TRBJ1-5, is EPEVTQTPSHQVTQMGQEVILRCVPISNHLYFYWYRQILGQKVEFLVSFYNNEISEKSEIFDDQFSVERPDGSNFTLKIRSTKLEDSAMYFCASSENGQLLVPQHFGDGTRLSIL.